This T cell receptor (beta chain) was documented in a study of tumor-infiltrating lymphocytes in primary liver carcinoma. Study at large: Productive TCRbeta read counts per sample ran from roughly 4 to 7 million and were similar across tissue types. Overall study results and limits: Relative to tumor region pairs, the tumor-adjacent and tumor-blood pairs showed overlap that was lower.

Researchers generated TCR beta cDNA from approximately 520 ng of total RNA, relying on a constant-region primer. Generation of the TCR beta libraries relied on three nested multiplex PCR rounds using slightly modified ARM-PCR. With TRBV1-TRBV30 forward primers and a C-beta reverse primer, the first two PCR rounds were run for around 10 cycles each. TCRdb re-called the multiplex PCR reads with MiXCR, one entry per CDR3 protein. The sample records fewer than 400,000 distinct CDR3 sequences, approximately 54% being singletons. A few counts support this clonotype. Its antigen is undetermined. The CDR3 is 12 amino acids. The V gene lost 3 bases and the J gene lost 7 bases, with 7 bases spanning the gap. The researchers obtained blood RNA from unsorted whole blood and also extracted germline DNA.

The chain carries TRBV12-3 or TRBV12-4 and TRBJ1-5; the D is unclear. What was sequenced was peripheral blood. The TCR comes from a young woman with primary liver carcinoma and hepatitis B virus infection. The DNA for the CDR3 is TGTGCCAGCAGTTTTGGGGTCCAGCCCCAGCATTTT. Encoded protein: CASSFGVQPQHF.